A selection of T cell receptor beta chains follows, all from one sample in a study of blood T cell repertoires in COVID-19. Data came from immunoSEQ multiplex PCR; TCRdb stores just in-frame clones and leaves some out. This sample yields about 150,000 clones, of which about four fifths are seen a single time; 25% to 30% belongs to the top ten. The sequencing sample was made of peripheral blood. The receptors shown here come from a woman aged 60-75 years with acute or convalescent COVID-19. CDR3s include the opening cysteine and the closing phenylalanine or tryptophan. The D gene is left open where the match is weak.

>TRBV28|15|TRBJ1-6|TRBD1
TGTGCCAGCAGTTTAGCGTCGACAGGGGTTTCACCCCTCCACTTT
CASSLASTGVSPLHF
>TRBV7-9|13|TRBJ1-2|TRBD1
TGTGCCAGCAGCTTTGACAGGGTCGATGGCTACACCTTC
CASSFDRVDGYTF
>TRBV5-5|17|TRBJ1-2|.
TGTGCCAGCAGCTTCCAAAGAGATACAGGGTTACGCTATGGCTACACCTTC
CASSFQRDTGLRYGYTF
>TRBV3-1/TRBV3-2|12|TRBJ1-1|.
TGTGCCAGCAGCCAATACTCGTCTGAAGCTTTCTTT
CASSQYSSEAFF
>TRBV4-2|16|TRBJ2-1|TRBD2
TGTGCCAGCAGCCAAGATTTGACGGGGGGGCTCAATGAGCAGTTCTTC
CASSQDLTGGLNEQFF
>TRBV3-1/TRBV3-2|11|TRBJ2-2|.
TGTGCCAGCAGCCACCGCGGGGAGCTGTTTTTT
CASSHRGELFF
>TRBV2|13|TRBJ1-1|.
TGTGCCAGCAGGCCTGGAGAGGACACTGAAGCTTTCTTT
CASRPGEDTEAFF
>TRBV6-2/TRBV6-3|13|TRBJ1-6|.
TGTGCCAGCAGTACAGGGAGTAATTCACCCCTCCACTTT
CASSTGSNSPLHF
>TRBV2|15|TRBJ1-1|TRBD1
TGTGCCAGCAGTGAAGGGGACAGGGGTGGCACTGAAGCTTTCTTT
CASSEGDRGGTEAFF
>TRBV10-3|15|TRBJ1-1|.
TGTGCCATCAGTGGAGGAGCAGGGGTGAACACTGAAGCTTTCTTT
CAISGGAGVNTEAFF
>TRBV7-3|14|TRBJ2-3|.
TGTGCCAGCAGCTTAACTAGCGTGGCAGATACGCAGTATTTT
CASSLTSVADTQYF
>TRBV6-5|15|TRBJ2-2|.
TGTGCCAGCAGTTACTCGGCGGGGTATAGCGGGGAGCTGTTTTTT
CASSYSAGYSGELFF
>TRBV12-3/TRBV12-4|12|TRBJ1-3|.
TGTGCCAGTTCCTTCTCCGGAAACACCATATATTTT
CASSFSGNTIYF
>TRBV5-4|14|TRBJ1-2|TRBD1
TGTGCCAGCAGCTTTTACGACAGGGGAGGCGGCTACACCTTC
CASSFYDRGGGYTF
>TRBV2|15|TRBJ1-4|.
TGTGCCAGCAGTGAATTCGGTGCAACTAATGAAAAACTGTTTTTT
CASSEFGATNEKLFF
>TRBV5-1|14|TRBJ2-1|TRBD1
TGCGCCAGCAGCTTGGGAGGGGGCTTGAATGAGCAGTTCTTC
CASSLGGGLNEQFF
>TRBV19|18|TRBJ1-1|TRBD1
TGTGCCAGCTCCCCCCGGAGGGACAGGGGTTGGGTTGCTACTGAAGCTTTCTTT
CASSPRRDRGWVATEAFF
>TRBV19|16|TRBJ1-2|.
TGTGCCAGTAGTATTTCTGGACAGCCGAACCTCTATGGCTACACCTTC
CASSISGQPNLYGYTF
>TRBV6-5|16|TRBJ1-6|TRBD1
TGTGCCAGCAGTTGGGGGACAGCGCGGCATAATTCACCCCTCCACTTT
CASSWGTARHNSPLHF
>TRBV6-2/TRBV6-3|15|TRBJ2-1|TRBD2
TGTGCCAGCAGTTACGGAGCGGGGGGGCAGAATGAGCAGTTCTTC
CASSYGAGGQNEQFF
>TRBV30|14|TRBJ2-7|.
TGTGCCTGGGGCCCATGGCAGGGGGGTTACGAGCAGTACTTC
CAWGPWQGGYEQYF
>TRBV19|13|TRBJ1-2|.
TGTGCCAGTAGTATGGCCAGGAACTATGGCTACACCTTC
CASSMARNYGYTF
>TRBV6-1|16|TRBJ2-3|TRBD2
TGTGCCAGCAGTGAAGGGACTAGCGGGGGGAATGGGGCGCAGTATTTT
CASSEGTSGGNGAQYF
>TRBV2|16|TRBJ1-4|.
TGTGCCAGCAGACCACCGGAGACAGGTTCTAATGAAAAACTGTTTTTT
CASRPPETGSNEKLFF
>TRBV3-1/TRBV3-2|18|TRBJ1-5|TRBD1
TGTGCCAGCAGCCCCGGGACAGGGGGCCTCTATAGCAATCAGCCCCAGCATTTT
CASSPGTGGLYSNQPQHF